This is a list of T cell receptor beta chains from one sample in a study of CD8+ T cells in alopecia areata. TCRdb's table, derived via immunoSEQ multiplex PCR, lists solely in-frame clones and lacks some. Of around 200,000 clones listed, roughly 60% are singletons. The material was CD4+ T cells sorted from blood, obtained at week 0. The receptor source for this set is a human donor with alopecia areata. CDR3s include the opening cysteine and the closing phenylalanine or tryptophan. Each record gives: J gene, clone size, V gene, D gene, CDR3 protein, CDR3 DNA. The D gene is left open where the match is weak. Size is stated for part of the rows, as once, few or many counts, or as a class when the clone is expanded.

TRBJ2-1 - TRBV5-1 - CASSLEVLGNEQFF TGCGCCAGCAGCTTGGAAGTCTTGGGGAATGAGCAGTTCTTC
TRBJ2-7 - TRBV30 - CAWKFSGTYEQYF TGTGCCTGGAAATTTTCAGGCACCTACGAGCAGTACTTC
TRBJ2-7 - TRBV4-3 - CASSSEGFGNEQYF TGCGCCAGCAGCTCAGAGGGCTTTGGGAACGAGCAGTACTTC
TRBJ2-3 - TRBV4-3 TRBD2 CASSPRTSTDTQYF TGCGCCAGCAGCCCTAGGACTAGCACGGATACGCAGTATTTT
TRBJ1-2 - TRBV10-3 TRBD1 CAISLDRGTGYTF TGTGCCATCAGTTTGGACAGGGGAACGGGCTACACCTTC
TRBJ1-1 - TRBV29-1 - CSVEGELMNTEAFF TGCAGCGTTGAAGGCGAACTCATGAACACTGAAGCTTTCTTT
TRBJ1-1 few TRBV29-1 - CSVIRNPGGTEAFF TGCAGCGTTATCCGGAACCCCGGGGGCACTGAAGCTTTCTTT
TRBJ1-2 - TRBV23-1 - CASSLRLVQEAGYTF TGCGCCAGCAGTCTTCGCCTGGTACAGGAGGCTGGCTACACCTTC
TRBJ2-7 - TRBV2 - CASMEASSTLEQYF TGTGCCAGCATGGAGGCTAGCAGCACCCTCGAGCAGTACTTC
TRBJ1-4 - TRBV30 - CAWSLTGFNEKLFF TGTGCCTGGAGCCTTACAGGGTTTAATGAAAAACTGTTTTTT
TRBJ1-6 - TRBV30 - CAWRGPSYNSPLHF TGTGCCTGGCGGGGGCCCTCCTATAATTCACCCCTCCACTTT
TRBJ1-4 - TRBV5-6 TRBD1 CASRRRQGYEKLFF TGTGCCAGCAGAAGACGACAGGGTTATGAAAAACTGTTTTTT
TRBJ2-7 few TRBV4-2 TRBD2 CASSQGTSGGEQYF TGTGCCAGCAGCCAAGGGACTAGCGGGGGGGAGCAGTACTTC
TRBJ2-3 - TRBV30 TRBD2 CAWSYPRTSGRADTQYF TGTGCCTGGAGTTACCCGCGGACTAGCGGGAGGGCAGATACGCAGTATTTT
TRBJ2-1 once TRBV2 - CASKGVRALNEQFF TGTGCCAGCAAGGGTGTCAGGGCACTAAATGAGCAGTTCTTC
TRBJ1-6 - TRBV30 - CAWSTGSSPLHF TGTGCCTGGAGTACAGGGTCCTCACCCCTCCACTTT
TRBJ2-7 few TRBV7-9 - CASSPAGYEQYF TGTGCCAGCAGCCCCGCCGGGTACGAGCAGTACTTC
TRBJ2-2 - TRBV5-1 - CASSLLLRQNTGELFF TGCGCCAGCAGCTTGCTCCTGCGACAGAACACCGGGGAGCTGTTTTTT
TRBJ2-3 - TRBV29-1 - CSVAGTGFGTQYF TGCAGCGTTGCCGGTACAGGATTTGGTACGCAGTATTTT
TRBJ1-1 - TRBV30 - CAWSVGGNTEAFF TGTGCCTGGAGTGTAGGCGGGAACACTGAAGCTTTCTTT
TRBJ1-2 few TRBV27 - CASSYRVPANYGYTF TGTGCCAGCAGTTACAGGGTTCCAGCTAACTATGGCTACACCTTC
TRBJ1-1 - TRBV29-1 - CSVSGRLNTEAFF TGCAGCGTTTCGGGACGACTGAACACTGAAGCTTTCTTT
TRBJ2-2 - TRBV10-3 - CAGASNTGELFF TGTGCGGGGGCGTCGAACACCGGGGAGCTGTTTTTT
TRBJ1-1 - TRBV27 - CASSLESRVRTEAFF TGTGCCAGCAGTTTAGAGTCGAGGGTGCGCACTGAAGCTTTCTTT
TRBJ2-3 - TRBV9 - CASSVDDYILAPRTDTQYF TGTGCCAGCAGCGTAGATGACTACATACTAGCACCCAGGACAGATACGCAGTATTTT
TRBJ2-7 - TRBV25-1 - CASRFGGEQYF TGTGCCAGCAGGTTTGGTGGCGAGCAGTACTTC